The 3 T cell receptor beta chains given below trace back to one sample, sequenced in a study of shared clonotypes between healthy human individuals. The method was immunoSEQ multiplex PCR; TCRdb's version includes in-frame clones alone and lacks a portion of them. The sample has just under 350,000 clones; less than 85% are singletons. The sequenced sample consisted of memory CD4+ T cells sorted from blood. Specified subset: CD45RA-negative fraction. The receptor source for this set is a young man in good health.

The chain recombines TRBV29-1 with TRBJ1-1; 7 bases match TRBD1. There are 13 residues in the CDR3. J gave up 2 bases and V 6 bases, and 6 bases lay outside the gene matches. Germline V lookup: CDR1 SQVTM, CDR2 ANQGSEA. The CDR3 loop is CSVRTGVNTEAFF. CDR3 nucleotide sequence: TGCAGCGTCAGGACAGGAGTAAACACTGAAGCTTTCTTT. Looking up the rest from reference TRBV29-1 and TRBJ1-1 gives the full variable domain: SAVISQKPSRDICQRGTSLTIQCQVDSQVTMMFWYRQQPGQSLTLIATANQGSEATYESGFVIDKFPISRPNLTFSTLTVSNMSPEDSSIYLCSVRTGVNTEAFFGQGTRLTVV.

This chain connects TRBV5-4 to TRBJ2-2; the match to TRBD2 covers 7 bases. The CDR3 is 15 residues long. CDR1 and CDR2 from the germline V gene are SGHNT and YYREEE (reference sequence). With 3 bases clipped from V and 4 bases from J, the junction kept 6 bases outside the gene matches. The chain's CDR3 is CASSWGSSGTGELFF. The CDR3 region has the DNA TGTGCCAGCAGCTGGGGGTCTAGCGGCACCGGGGAGCTGTTTTTT.

The CDR3 DNA reads as TGCGCCAGCAGCCCAGTAGGGCGGGAGGTTAAGAATGAGCAGTTCTTC. As protein: CASSPVGREVKNEQFF. The gene calls are TRBV4-1 and TRBJ2-1; 8 nucleotides align to TRBD2. The length of the CDR3 is 16 residues. With 4 bases clipped from V and 7 bases from J, the junction kept 12 bases outside the gene matches. In germline, CDR1 is MGHRA, CDR2 YSYEKL.